This T cell receptor beta chain was captured in a study of blood T cell repertoires in COVID-19. In germline, CDR1 is MDHEN, CDR2 SYDVKM. Trimming stripped 3 bases from V and 1 base from J, with 18 bases between. The CDR3 consists of 17 residues. Clones were read by immunoSEQ multiplex PCR, and TCRdb kept only the in-frame ones, dropping some. Of fewer than 85,000 clones in the sample, approximately 74% were seen once. Sequencing was carried out using peripheral blood. The chain carries TRBV28 and TRBJ2-5; maybe TRBD1 (6 bases). This clonotype originated in a human donor with acute or convalescent COVID-19. The donor label of this sample is uncertain. The CDR3 spells CASSFLPRTDLQETQYF. The CDR3 DNA sequence: TGTGCCAGCAGTTTCCTCCCCCGGACAGACCTCCAAGAGACCCAGTACTTC.